The sample holds many counts of the clone carrying this TCR beta chain. The antigen is unknown. Researchers turned away patients with other autoimmune diseases, uncontrolled infections, pregnancy or lactation. The CDR3 sequence is 13 residues long. Trimming shortened V by 1 base and J by 6 bases, and 10 bases separated the two germline ends. Germline CDR1 is GTSNPN and CDR2 is SVGIG (reference sequence). The sequenced template was RNA, covering the TCR beta CDR3 region. Amplification began with first-round RT-PCR using HTBI primers, then second-round multiplex PCR was performed. TCRdb ran MiXCR on the multiplex PCR reads and lists one entry per CDR3 protein. This sample has roughly 420,000 distinct CDR3 sequences, with about 21% found just once. The sample belongs to a study of Graves' ophthalmopathy and Graves' hyperthyroidism. General study points: Progression of ophthalmopathy was predicted by the model with 60% to 71% sensitivity and roughly 78% specificity.

This sequence was found in a woman between 18 and 29 years old with stable Graves' hyperthyroidism. The chain combines TRBV30 with TRBJ1-5; maybe TRBD1 (5 bases). Sample: peripheral blood. The CDR3 DNA reads as TGTGCCTGGAGTGCAGGGTCGGGTCAGCCCCAGCATTTT. Residues: CAWSAGSGQPQHF. Drawing the rest from reference TRBV30 and TRBJ1-5, the complete variable domain is SQTIHQWPATLVQPVGSPLSLECTVEGTSNPNLYWYRQAAGRGLQLLFYSVGIGQISSEVPQNLSASRPQDRQFILSSKKLLLSDSGFYLCAWSAGSGQPQHFGDGTRLSIL.